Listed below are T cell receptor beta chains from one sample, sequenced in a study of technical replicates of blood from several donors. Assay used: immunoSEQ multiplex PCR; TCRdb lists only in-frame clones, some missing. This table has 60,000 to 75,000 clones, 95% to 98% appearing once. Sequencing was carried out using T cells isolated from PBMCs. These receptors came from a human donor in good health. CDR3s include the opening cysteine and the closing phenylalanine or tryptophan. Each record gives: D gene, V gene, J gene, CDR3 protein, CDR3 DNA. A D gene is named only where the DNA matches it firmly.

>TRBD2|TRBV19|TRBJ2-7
CASSIGLAGVSFAYEQYF
TGTGCCAGTAGTATAGGACTAGCGGGAGTCTCGTTCGCCTACGAGCAGTACTTC
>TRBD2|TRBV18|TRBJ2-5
CASSPGGVQETQYF
TGTGCCAGCTCACCTGGGGGGGTTCAAGAGACCCAGTACTTC
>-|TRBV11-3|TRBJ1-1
CASSLPGDTEAFF
TGTGCCAGCAGCTTACCCGGGGACACTGAAGCTTTCTTT
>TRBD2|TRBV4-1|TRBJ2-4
CASSGLAGSNIQYF
TGCGCCAGCAGCGGACTAGCGGGTTCAAACATTCAGTACTTC
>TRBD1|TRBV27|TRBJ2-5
CASSPPRDSFFPHWTQYF
TGTGCCAGCAGTCCTCCTAGGGACAGCTTCTTCCCACATTGGACCCAGTACTTC
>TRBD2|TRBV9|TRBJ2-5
CASSVEAGRETQYF
TGTGCCAGCAGCGTTGAAGCGGGGCGAGAGACCCAGTACTTC
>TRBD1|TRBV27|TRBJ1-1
CASNRIPLGQGNTEAFF
TGTGCCAGCAATCGAATTCCGCTAGGACAGGGGAACACTGAAGCTTTCTTT
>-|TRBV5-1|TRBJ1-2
CASSPGQGYTF
TGTGCCAGCAGCCCAGGGCAAGGCTACACCTTC
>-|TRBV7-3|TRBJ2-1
CASSGTCNEQFF
TGTGCCAGCAGCGGGACTTGCAATGAGCAGTTCTTC
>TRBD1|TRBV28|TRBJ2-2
CASSMATGVGTGELFF
TGTGCCAGCAGTATGGCGACAGGGGTGGGCACCGGGGAGCTGTTTTTT
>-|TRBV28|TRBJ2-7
CASSLPRAYEQYF
TGTGCCAGCAGTTTACCCAGGGCTTACGAGCAGTACTTC
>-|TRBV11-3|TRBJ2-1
CASSSVRGMQFF
TGTGCCAGCAGCTCAGTACGGGGAATGCAGTTCTTC
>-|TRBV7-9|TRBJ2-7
CASSQGTLDYEQYF
TGTGCCAGCAGTCAAGGGACTCTGGACTACGAGCAGTACTTC
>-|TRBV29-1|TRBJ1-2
CSALPQGNYGYTF
TGCAGCGCCCTCCCCCAGGGTAACTATGGCTACACCTTC
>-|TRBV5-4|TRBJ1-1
CASSSQGRITEAFF
TGTGCCAGCAGCTCCCAGGGGAGAATCACTGAAGCTTTCTTT
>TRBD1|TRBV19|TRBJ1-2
CASKGQGAYYGYTF
TGTGCCAGTAAGGGACAGGGGGCGTACTATGGCTACACCTTC
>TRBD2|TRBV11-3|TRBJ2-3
CASSPGLAGSTDTQYF
TGTGCCAGCAGCCCCGGACTAGCGGGGAGCACAGATACGCAGTATTTT
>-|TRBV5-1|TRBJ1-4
CASSFGTLSEKLFF
TGCGCCAGCAGCTTCGGGACTCTATCTGAAAAACTGTTTTTT
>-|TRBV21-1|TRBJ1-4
CASSRDTTNEKLFF
TGTGCCAGCAGCCGGGACACAACTAATGAAAAACTGTTTTTT
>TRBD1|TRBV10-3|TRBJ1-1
CAISLQGQVNTEAFF
TGTGCCATCAGTTTACAGGGACAGGTGAACACTGAAGCTTTCTTT
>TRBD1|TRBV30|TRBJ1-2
CACADRGEYGYTF
TGTGCCTGCGCGGACAGGGGGGAATATGGCTACACCTTC
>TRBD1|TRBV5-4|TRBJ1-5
CASSDTGGASNQPQHF
TGTGCCAGCAGCGATACAGGGGGCGCCTCCAATCAGCCCCAGCATTTT
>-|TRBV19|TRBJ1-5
CASSIDGEHQPQHF
TGTGCCAGTAGTATAGATGGGGAGCATCAGCCCCAGCATTTT
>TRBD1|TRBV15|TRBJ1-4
CATEQGVGKKLFF
TGTGCCACCGAACAGGGGGTAGGAAAAAAACTGTTTTTT
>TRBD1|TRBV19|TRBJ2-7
CASSAQGASYEQYF
TGTGCCAGTAGTGCCCAGGGGGCCTCCTACGAGCAGTACTTC
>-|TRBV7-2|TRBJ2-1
CASSSQTRAGYKGNEQFF
TGTGCCAGCAGCTCACAAACGAGGGCGGGGTACAAAGGGAATGAGCAGTTCTTC
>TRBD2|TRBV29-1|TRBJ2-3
CSVEGGATSGSSSDTQYF
TGCAGCGTTGAAGGGGGGGCGACTAGCGGGAGTTCATCCGATACGCAGTATTTT